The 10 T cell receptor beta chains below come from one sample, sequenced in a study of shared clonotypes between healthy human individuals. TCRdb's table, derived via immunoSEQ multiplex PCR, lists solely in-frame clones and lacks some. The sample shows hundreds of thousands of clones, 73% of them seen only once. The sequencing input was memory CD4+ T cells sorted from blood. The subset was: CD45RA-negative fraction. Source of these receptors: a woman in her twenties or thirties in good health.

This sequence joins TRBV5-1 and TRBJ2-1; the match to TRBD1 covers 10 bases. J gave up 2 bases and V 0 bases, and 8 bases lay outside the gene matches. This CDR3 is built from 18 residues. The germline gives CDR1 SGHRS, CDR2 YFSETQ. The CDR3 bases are TGCGCCAGCAGCTTGGGTTTTCCCGGGACAGGGGCCTACAATGAGCAGTTCTTC. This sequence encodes CASSLGFPGTGAYNEQFF.

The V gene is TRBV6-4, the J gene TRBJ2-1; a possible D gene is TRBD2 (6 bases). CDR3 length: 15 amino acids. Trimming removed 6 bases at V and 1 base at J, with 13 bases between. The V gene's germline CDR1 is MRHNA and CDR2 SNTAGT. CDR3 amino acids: CASSDIAASYNEQFF. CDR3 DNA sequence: TGTGCCAGCAGCGATATAGCGGCTTCCTACAATGAGCAGTTCTTC.

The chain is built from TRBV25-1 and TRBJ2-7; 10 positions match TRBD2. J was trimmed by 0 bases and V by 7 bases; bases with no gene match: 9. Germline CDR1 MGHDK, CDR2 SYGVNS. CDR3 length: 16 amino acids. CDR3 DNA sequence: TGTGCCAGCATCTCATCCTCTAGCGGGAGCTCCTACGAGCAGTACTTC. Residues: CASISSSSGSSYEQYF.

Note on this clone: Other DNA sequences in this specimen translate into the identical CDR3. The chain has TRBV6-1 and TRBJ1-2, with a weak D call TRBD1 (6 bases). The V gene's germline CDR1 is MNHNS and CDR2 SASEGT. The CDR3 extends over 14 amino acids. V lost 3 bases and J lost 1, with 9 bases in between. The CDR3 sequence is CASSDWTVNYGYTF. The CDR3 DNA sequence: TGTGCCAGCAGTGATTGGACAGTTAACTATGGCTACACCTTC.

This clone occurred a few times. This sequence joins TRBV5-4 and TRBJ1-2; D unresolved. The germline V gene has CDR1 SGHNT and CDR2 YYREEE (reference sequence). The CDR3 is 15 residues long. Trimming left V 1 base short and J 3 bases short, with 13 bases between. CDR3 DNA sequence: TGTGCCAGCAGCTTGTACGCCACGGATTACTATGGCTACACCTTC. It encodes CASSLYATDYYGYTF.

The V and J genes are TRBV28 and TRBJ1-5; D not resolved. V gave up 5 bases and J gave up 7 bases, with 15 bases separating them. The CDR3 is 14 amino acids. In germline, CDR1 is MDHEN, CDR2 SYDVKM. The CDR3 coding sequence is TGTGCCAGCAGTCCCCCCATTCCCGGGCAGCCCCAGCATTTT. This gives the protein CASSPPIPGQPQHF.

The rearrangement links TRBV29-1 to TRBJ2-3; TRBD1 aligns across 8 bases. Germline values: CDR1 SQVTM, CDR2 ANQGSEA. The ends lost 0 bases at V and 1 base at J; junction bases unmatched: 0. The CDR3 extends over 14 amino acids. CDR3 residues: CSVEEGQGTDTQYF. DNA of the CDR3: TGCAGCGTTGAAGAGGGACAGGGCACAGATACGCAGTATTTT.

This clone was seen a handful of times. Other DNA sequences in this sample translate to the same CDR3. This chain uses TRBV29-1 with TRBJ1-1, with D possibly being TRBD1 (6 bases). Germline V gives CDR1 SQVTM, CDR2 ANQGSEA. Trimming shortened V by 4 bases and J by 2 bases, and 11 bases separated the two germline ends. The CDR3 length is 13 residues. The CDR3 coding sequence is TGCAGCGTTGTGCGGACAGTAAACACTGAAGCTTTCTTT. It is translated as CSVVRTVNTEAFF.

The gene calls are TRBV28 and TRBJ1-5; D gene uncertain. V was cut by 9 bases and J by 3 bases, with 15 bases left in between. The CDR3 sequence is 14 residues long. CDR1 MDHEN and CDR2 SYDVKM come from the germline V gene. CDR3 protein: CASLRWANNQPQHF. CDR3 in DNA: TGTGCCAGTCTACGCTGGGCTAACAATCAGCCCCAGCATTTT. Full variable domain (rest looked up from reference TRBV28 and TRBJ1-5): DVKVTQSSRYLVKRTGEKVFLECVQDMDHENMFWYRQDPGLGLRLIYFSYDVKMKEKGDIPEGYSVSREKKERFSLILESASTNQTSMYLCASLRWANNQPQHFGDGTRLSIL.

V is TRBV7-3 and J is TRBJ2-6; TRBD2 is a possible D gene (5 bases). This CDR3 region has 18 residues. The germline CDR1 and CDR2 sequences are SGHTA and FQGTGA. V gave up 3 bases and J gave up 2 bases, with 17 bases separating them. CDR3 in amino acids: CASSFQLLDGTGANVLTF. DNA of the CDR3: TGTGCCAGCAGCTTCCAACTCCTGGACGGGACTGGGGCCAACGTCCTGACTTTC.